This T cell receptor beta chain was captured by sequencing in a study of T-cell reconstitution after alpha-beta-depleted transplantation in children. General study results and limits: Day-60 TCRbeta diversity that was high in some patients was derived from surviving recipient T cells and thymic progenitors. The authors attributed T-cell counts and diversity one year after transplant mostly to newly produced T cells.

The CDR3 has 16 amino acids. The V gene's germline CDR1 is MNHNS and CDR2 SASEGT. Trimming took 2 bases from V and 6 from J; bases not matched to a gene: 7. On this clonotype: Its target is not known.

Unique molecular identifiers tagged the TCRbeta library. Using its own MiXCR run on the PCR reads, TCRdb lists one record per CDR3 protein. The sample holds hundreds of thousands of distinct CDR3 sequences, around 15% seen once. This TCR came from a male patient younger than 18 who had a stem cell transplant for acute lymphoblastic leukemia, so the T cells may come from the graft donor. The sequenced sample was PBMCs, mostly from graft donor cells, obtained 360 days after TCRalphabeta/CD19-depleted stem cell transplant. This sequence joins TRBV6-1 and TRBJ2-2; 9 bases are a match to TRBD2. The CDR3 nucleotides are TGTGCCAGCAGTGAAAGGGTAGCGGGAGTCCCCGGGGAGCTGTTTTTT. Amino acid sequence: CASSERVAGVPGELFF.